This T cell receptor beta chain derives from a study of T cells in Graves' hyperthyroidism and ophthalmopathy. Germline V CDR1 and CDR2: LGHNA, YNFKEQ. CDR3 length: 16 residues. The V gene end was trimmed by 3 bases and the J gene end by 3 bases; junction bases not matched to a gene: 7. This clonotype was counted a few times. The source material, RNA transcripts, was used to amplify TCR beta CDR3 regions. A first-round RT-PCR of the TCR CDR3 used the HTBI primer set. TCRdb called the multiplex PCR reads again in MiXCR, with one record for every CDR3 protein. The sample contains 380,000 or so distinct CDR3 sequences, approximately 15% of which appear only once.

The chain recombines TRBV4-2 with TRBJ2-7, with 11 bases aligning to TRBD1. The origin of this receptor is a woman aged 25 to 39 with Graves' hyperthyroidism. Material for sequencing was blood. CDR3 region: CASSQNPGTGGYEQYF. CDR3 nucleotide sequence: TGTGCCAGCAGCCAGAACCCCGGGACAGGGGGCTACGAGCAGTACTTC.